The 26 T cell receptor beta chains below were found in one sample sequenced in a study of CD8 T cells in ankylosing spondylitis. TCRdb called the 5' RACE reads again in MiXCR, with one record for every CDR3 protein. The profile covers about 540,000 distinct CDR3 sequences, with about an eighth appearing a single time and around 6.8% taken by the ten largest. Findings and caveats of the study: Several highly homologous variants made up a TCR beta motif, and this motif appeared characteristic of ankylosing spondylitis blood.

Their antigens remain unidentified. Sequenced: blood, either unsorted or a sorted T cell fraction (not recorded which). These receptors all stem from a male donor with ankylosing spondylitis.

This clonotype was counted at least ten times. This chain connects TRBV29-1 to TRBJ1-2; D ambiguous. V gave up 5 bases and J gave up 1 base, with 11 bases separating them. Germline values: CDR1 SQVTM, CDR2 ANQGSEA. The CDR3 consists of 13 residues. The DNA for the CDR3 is TGCAGCGTTCTCCTACTCGATAACTATGGCTACACCTTC. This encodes CSVLLLDNYGYTF. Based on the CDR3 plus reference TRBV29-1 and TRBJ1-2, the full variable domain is SAVISQKPSRDICQRGTSLTIQCQVDSQVTMMFWYRQQPGQSLTLIATANQGSEATYESGFVIDKFPISRPNLTFSTLTVSNMSPEDSSIYLCSVLLLDNYGYTFGSGTRLTVV.

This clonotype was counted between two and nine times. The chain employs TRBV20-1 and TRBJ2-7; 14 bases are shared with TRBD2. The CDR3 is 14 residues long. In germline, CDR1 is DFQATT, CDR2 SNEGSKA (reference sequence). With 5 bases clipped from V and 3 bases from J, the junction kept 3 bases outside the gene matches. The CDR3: CSAGTSGSHYEQYF. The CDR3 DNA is TGCAGTGCTGGGACTAGCGGGAGTCACTACGAGCAGTACTTC.

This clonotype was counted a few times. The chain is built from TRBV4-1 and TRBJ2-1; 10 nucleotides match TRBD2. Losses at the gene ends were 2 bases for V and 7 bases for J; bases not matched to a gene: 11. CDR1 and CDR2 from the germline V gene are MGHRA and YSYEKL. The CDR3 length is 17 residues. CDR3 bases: TGCGCCAGCAGCCAAACAGGGGCTAGCGGGAGACCGAATGAGCAGTTCTTC. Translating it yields CASSQTGASGRPNEQFF.

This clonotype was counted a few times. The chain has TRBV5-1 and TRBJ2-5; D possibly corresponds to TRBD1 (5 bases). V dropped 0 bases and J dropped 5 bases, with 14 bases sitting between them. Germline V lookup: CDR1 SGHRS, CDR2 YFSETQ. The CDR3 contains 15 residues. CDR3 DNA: TGCGCCAGCAGCTTGGAGGCAGGGATGCATGAGACCCAGTACTTC. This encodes CASSLEAGMHETQYF. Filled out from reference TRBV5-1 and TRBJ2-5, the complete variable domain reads KAGVTQTPRYLIKTRGQQVTLSCSPISGHRSVSWYQQTPGQGLQFLFEYFSETQRNKGNFPGRFSGRQFSNSRSEMNVSTLELGDSALYLCASSLEAGMHETQYFGPGTRLLVL.

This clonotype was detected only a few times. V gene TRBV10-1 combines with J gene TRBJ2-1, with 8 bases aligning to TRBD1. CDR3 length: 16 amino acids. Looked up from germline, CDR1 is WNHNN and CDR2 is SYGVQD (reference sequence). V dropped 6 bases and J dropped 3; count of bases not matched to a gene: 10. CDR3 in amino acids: CASREDRAGNYNEQFF. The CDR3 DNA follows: TGCGCCAGCAGGGAGGACAGGGCGGGAAACTACAATGAGCAGTTCTTC.

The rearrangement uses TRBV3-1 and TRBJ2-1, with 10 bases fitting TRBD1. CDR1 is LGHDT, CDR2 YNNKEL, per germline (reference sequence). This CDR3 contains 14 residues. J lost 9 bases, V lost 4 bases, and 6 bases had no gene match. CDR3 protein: CASSRPGQGFEQFF. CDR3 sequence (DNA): TGTGCCAGCAGCCGCCCGGGACAGGGGTTTGAGCAGTTCTTC.

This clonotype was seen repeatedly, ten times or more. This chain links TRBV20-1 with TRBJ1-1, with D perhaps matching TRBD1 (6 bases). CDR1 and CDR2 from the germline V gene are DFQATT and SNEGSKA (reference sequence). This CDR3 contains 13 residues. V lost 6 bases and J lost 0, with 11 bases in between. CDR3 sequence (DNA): TGCAGTGCCGGGAGGGACATGAACACTGAAGCTTTCTTT. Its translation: CSAGRDMNTEAFF.

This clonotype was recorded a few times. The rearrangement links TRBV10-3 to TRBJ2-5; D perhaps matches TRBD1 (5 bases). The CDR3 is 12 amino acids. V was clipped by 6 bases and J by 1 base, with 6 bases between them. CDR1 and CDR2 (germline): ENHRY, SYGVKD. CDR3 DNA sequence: TGTGCCATCAGGGACATCCAAGAGACCCAGTACTTC. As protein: CAIRDIQETQYF.

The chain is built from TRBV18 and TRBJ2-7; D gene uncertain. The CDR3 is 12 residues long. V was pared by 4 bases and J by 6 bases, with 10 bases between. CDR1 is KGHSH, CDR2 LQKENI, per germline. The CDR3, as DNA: TGTGCCAGCTCACTGAGGAACCGCGAGCAGTACGTC. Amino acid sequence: CASSLRNREQYV.

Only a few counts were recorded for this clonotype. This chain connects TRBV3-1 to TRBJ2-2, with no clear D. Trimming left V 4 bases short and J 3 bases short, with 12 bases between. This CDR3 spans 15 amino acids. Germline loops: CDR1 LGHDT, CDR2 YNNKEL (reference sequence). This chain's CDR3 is CASSPYSADTGELFF. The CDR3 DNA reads TGTGCCAGCAGCCCCTATTCGGCTGACACCGGGGAGCTGTTTTTT. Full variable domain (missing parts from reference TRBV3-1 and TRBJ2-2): DTAVSQTPKYLVTQMGNDKSIKCEQNLGHDTMYWYKQDSKKFLKIMFSYNNKELIINETVPNRFSPKSPDKAHLNLHINSLELGDSAVYFCASSPYSADTGELFFGEGSRLTVL.

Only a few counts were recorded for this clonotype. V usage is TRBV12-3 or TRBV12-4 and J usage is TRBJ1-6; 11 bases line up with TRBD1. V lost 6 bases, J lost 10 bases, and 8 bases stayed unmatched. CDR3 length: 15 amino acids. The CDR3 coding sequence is TGTGCCAGCAGAGTGGACAGGGGGCTATGGTCACCCCTCCACTTT. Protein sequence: CASRVDRGLWSPLHF.

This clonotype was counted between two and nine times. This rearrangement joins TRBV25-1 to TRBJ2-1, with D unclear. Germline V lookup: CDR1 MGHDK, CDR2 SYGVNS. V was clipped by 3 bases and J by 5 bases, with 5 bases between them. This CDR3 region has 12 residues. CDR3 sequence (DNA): TGTGCCAGCAGTGAGCCTAACAATGAGCAGTTCTTC. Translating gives CASSEPNNEQFF.

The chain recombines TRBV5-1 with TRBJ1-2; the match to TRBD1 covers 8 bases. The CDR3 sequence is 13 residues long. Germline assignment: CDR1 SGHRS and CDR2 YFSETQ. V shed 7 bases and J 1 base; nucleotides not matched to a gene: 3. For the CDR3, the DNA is TGCGCCAGCGGGGGACAGGATAACTATGGCTACACCTTC. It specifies CASGGQDNYGYTF.

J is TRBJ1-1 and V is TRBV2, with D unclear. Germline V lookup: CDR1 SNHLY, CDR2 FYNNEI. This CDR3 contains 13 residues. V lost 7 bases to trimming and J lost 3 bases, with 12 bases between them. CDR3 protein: CASTSTWDTEAFF. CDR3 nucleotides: TGTGCCAGCACTTCCACGTGGGACACTGAAGCTTTCTTT.

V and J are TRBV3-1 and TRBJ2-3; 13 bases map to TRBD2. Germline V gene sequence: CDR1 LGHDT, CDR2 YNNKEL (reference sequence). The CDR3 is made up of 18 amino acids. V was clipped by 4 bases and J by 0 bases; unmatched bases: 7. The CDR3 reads CASSLDTGLAGSTDTQYF. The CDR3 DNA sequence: TGTGCCAGCAGCCTCGACACGGGACTAGCGGGAAGCACAGATACGCAGTATTTT.

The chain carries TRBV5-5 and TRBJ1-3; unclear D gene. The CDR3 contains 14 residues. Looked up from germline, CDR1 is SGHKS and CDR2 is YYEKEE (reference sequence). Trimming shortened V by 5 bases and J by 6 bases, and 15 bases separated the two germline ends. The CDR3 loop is CASRGGGAENTIYF. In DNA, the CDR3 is TGTGCCAGCAGAGGAGGCGGAGCGGAAAACACCATATATTTT.

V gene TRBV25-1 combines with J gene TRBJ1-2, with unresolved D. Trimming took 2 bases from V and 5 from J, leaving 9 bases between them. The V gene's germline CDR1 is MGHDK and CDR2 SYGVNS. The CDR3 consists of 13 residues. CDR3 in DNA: TGTGCCAGCAGTGAAGCGCAAGTGTATGGCTACACCTTC. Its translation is CASSEAQVYGYTF.

CDR3 protein: CATSDLGQGGYNEQFF. CDR3 nucleotides: TGTGCCACCAGTGATCTAGGACAGGGGGGCTACAATGAGCAGTTCTTC. This rearrangement joins TRBV24-1 to TRBJ2-1; the match to TRBD1 covers 10 bases. Germline CDR1 and CDR2: KGHDR and SFDVKD. The CDR3 extends over 16 amino acids. V was clipped by 3 bases and J by 3 bases; unmatched bases: 4.

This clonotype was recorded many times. This CDR3 is CASSVRTSGIYNEQFF. CDR3 DNA sequence: TGCGCCAGCAGCGTCAGGACTAGCGGGATCTACAATGAGCAGTTCTTC. The V gene is TRBV5-1, the J gene TRBJ2-1, with 12 bases identical to TRBD2. After removal of 4 bases from V and 3 bases from J, the junction contained 5 bases not matched to a gene. The CDR3 contains 16 residues. Germline V gene lookup returns CDR1 SGHRS and CDR2 YFSETQ.

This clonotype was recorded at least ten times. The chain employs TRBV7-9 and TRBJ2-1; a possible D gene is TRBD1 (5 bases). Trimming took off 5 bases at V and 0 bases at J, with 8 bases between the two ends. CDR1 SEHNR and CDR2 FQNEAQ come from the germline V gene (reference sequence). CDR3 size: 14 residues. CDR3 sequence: CASSPGNSYNEQFF. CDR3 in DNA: TGTGCCAGCAGCCCAGGGAACTCCTACAATGAGCAGTTCTTC.

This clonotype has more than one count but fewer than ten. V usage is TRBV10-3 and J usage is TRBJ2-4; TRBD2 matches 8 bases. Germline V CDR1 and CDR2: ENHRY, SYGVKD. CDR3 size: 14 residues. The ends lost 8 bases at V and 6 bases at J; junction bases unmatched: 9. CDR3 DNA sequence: TGTGCCATCGGGCCGGGAGGGCCTGGAAACATTCAGTACTTC. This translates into CAIGPGGPGNIQYF.

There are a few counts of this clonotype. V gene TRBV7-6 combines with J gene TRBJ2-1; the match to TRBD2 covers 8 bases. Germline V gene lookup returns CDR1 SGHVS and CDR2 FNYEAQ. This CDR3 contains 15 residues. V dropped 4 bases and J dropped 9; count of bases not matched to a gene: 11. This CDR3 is CASSSGAGGPGEQFF. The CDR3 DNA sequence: TGTGCCAGCAGCTCTGGTGCGGGGGGCCCTGGTGAGCAGTTCTTC.

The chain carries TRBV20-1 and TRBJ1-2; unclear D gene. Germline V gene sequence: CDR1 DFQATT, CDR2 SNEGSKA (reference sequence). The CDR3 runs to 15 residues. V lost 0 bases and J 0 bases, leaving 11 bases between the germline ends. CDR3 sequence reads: CSARDTQASNYGYTF. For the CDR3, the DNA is TGCAGTGCTAGAGATACCCAGGCTTCTAACTATGGCTACACCTTC.

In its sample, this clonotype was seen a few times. Here the CDR3 DNA reads TGTGCCAGCAGTCAAGCCTTACCCCCCGAAGCTTTCTTT. Translated, it gives CASSQALPPEAFF. This chain uses TRBV7-2 with TRBJ1-1, with no clear D. Germline-derived CDR1 and CDR2 are SGHTA and FQGNSA. Between the trimmed V and J ends, which lost 6 bases and 8 bases, there was a span of 16 bases. CDR3 length: 13 residues.

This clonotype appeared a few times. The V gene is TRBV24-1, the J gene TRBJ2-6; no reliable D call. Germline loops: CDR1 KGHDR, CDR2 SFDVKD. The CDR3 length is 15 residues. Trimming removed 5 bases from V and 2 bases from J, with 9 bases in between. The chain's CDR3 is CATSVSGPGANVLTF. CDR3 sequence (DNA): TGTGCCACCAGTGTTTCCGGGCCTGGGGCCAACGTCCTGACTTTC.

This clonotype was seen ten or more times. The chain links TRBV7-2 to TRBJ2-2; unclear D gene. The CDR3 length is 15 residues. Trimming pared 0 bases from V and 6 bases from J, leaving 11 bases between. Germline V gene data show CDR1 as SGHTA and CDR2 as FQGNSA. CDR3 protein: CASSLAGWSAGELFF. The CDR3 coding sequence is TGTGCCAGCAGCTTAGCAGGGTGGAGCGCCGGGGAGCTGTTTTTT.